Below are 26 T cell receptor beta chains sequenced from a single sample in a study of T cell repertoires in cytomegalovirus infection. A single record per CDR3 protein comes from TCRdb applying MiXCR to the reads. This table holds approximately 320,000 distinct CDR3 sequences, around a tenth found once. The sequenced material came from PBMCs. These receptors all stem from a human donor in good health (CMV status not recorded). Some clones in this sample may be carry-over from other donors' samples.

In this sample, this clonotype turned up many times. The rearrangement links TRBV12-3 or TRBV12-4 to TRBJ1-3; D is perhaps TRBD1 (6 bases). The germline V and J ends were trimmed by 5 bases and 8 bases, with 19 bases remaining between them. CDR3 length: 15 amino acids. The CDR3 nucleotides are TGTGCCAGCAGTCTCGGGACATTGAGAGGAGACACCATATATTTT. Its translation is CASSLGTLRGDTIYF.

This clonotype was counted ten times or more. V usage is TRBV7-2 and J usage is TRBJ2-1; D tentatively fits TRBD1 or TRBD2 (5 bases each). In germline, CDR1 is SGHTA, CDR2 FQGNSA. This CDR3 has 14 amino acids. With 3 bases removed from V and 9 bases from J, the gap between germline ends came to 15 bases. The CDR3 sequence is CASSFPGPHGEQFF. The DNA for the CDR3 is TGTGCCAGCAGCTTTCCGGGACCACACGGTGAGCAGTTCTTC.

V gene TRBV25-1 combines with J gene TRBJ2-1; either TRBD1 or TRBD2 may supply D (5 bases each). The germline V gene encodes CDR1 MGHDK and CDR2 SYGVNS. The CDR3 runs to 16 residues. V shed 5 bases and J shed 8 bases, with 22 bases lying between them. The DNA of the CDR3 is TGTGCCAGCAGTTTTAGCCCTGGGACGGGGAGCGATGAGCAGTTCTTC. Its translation is CASSFSPGTGSDEQFF.

Comments on this clonotype: An end of the junction does not agree with germline; a read error may underlie this. This rearrangement joins TRBV7-9 to TRBJ1-5; D gene uncertain. Germline V gives CDR1 SEHNR, CDR2 FQNEAQ (reference sequence). The CDR3 is made up of 14 amino acids. The CDR3 nucleotides are TGTGCCAGCAGCACTGGGAGTAGCAATCACCCCCAGCATTTT. This encodes CASSTGSSNHPQHF.

The genes are TRBV20-1 and TRBJ1-5; D is possibly TRBD1 (5 bases). This CDR3 region has 13 residues. Trimming took off 5 bases at V and 0 bases at J, with 8 bases between the two ends. Germline CDR1 and CDR2: DFQATT and SNEGSKA (reference sequence). CDR3 region: CSAVRGSNQPQHF. The CDR3 coding sequence is TGCAGTGCTGTTAGGGGTAGCAATCAGCCCCAGCATTTT.

In its sample, this clonotype was seen many times. This chain uses TRBV7-6 with TRBJ1-5; no reliable D call. CDR3 length: 13 amino acids. Germline CDR1 reads SGHVS; CDR2 reads FNYEAQ. V lost 1 base and J 4 bases, leaving 5 bases between the germline ends. The CDR3 protein is CASSLGRNQPQHF. The CDR3 DNA follows: TGTGCCAGCAGCTTAGGACGGAATCAGCCCCAGCATTTT.

J is TRBJ2-7 and V is TRBV28, with unresolved D. V was cut by 2 bases and J by 7 bases, with 9 bases left in between. Germline V gene sequence: CDR1 MDHEN, CDR2 SYDVKM. The CDR3 has 12 amino acids. The DNA of the CDR3 is TGTGCCAGCAGTTTACCCGCGTTTGAGCAGTACTTC. It codes for CASSLPAFEQYF.

At least ten counts were recorded for this clonotype. This chain uses TRBV7-2 with TRBJ1-4; the D is unclear. Germline V gene lookup returns CDR1 SGHTA and CDR2 FQGNSA. The CDR3 extends over 14 amino acids. V was pared by 5 bases and J by 0 bases, with 7 bases between. CDR3 residues: CASSRAATNEKLFF. CDR3 coding DNA: TGTGCCAGCAGCCGGGCCGCAACTAATGAAAAACTGTTTTTT.

This clonotype was found a few times. V usage is TRBV3-1 and J usage is TRBJ2-1; 9 bases are a match to TRBD2. The CDR3 has 15 amino acids. Per the germline V gene, CDR1 is LGHDT and CDR2 is YNNKEL (reference sequence). V gave up 10 bases and J gave up 9 bases; unmatched junction bases: 16. This chain's CDR3 is CATRLSSGRGGEQFF. For the CDR3, the DNA is TGTGCCACCCGCTTGAGTAGCGGGAGAGGGGGTGAGCAGTTCTTC.

In this sample, this clonotype turned up many times. This chain connects TRBV7-9 to TRBJ1-2; possible D gene TRBD1, 5 bases. Trimming took off 4 bases at V and 3 bases at J, with 15 bases between the two ends. The germline CDR1 and CDR2 sequences are SEHNR and FQNEAQ (reference sequence). The CDR3 totals 15 residues. CDR3 sequence reads: CASSSGAGIDYGYTF. The CDR3 nucleotides read TGTGCCAGCAGCTCGGGCGCAGGGATTGACTATGGCTACACCTTC. Using reference TRBV7-9 and TRBJ1-2 for the parts outside the CDR3, the full variable domain is DTGVSQNPRHKITKRGQNVTFRCDPISEHNRLYWYRQTLGQGPEFLTYFQNEAQLEKSRLLSDRFSAERPKGSFSTLEIQRTEQGDSAMYLCASSSGAGIDYGYTFGSGTRLTVV.

Many counts were recorded for this clonotype. This sequence joins TRBV6-5 and TRBJ2-3, with D unclear. Per the germline V gene, CDR1 is MNHEY and CDR2 is SVGAGI. V was pared by 4 bases and J by 3 bases, with 14 bases between. The length of the CDR3 is 15 residues. CDR3 DNA sequence: TGTGCCAGCAGTTTCACCGACTCGTTTACAGATACGCAGTATTTT. Protein sequence: CASSFTDSFTDTQYF.

This clonotype was detected a few times. The gene calls are TRBV7-2 and TRBJ1-1; TRBD1 matches 9 bases. The CDR3 runs 17 residues. Germline V gene lookup returns CDR1 SGHTA and CDR2 FQGNSA. With 5 bases clipped from V and 1 base from J, the junction kept 11 bases outside the gene matches. The chain's CDR3 is CASSTGTGWRRNTEAFF. The DNA of the CDR3 is TGTGCCAGCAGCACCGGGACAGGGTGGAGAAGGAACACTGAAGCTTTCTTT.

V usage is TRBV29-1 and J usage is TRBJ2-3; D is undetermined. CDR3 length: 11 amino acids. V lost 6 bases and J lost 5, with 9 bases in between. Germline loops: CDR1 SQVTM, CDR2 ANQGSEA. CDR3 region: CSVDRLDTQYF. The CDR3, as DNA: TGCAGCGTCGACCGGTTAGATACGCAGTATTTT.

This clonotype came up a few times. CDR3 sequence reads: CSAFANTEAFF. The CDR3 nucleotides read TGCAGCGCATTTGCCAACACTGAAGCTTTCTTT. The chain recombines TRBV29-1 with TRBJ1-1; D unclear. Trimming stripped 7 bases from V and 2 bases from J, with 8 bases between. CDR3 length: 11 residues. The germline V gene encodes CDR1 SQVTM and CDR2 ANQGSEA.

The V and J genes are TRBV12-3 or TRBV12-4 and TRBJ1-1, with a possible D match to TRBD1 (5 bases). V gave up 6 bases and J gave up 1 base, with 15 bases separating them. This CDR3 is 15 amino acids long. Here the CDR3 reads CASSPMGGGNTEAFF. The DNA for the CDR3 is TGTGCCAGCAGCCCGATGGGGGGAGGGAACACTGAAGCTTTCTTT.

There are a few counts of this clonotype. The chain links TRBV7-9 to TRBJ1-1; D may be TRBD1 (5 bases). The CDR3 runs 14 residues. Trimming shortened V by 3 bases and J by 5 bases, and 13 bases separated the two germline ends. Germline V lookup: CDR1 SEHNR, CDR2 FQNEAQ (reference sequence). The CDR3 here is CASSFTQGETEAFF. CDR3 in DNA: TGTGCCAGCAGCTTTACCCAGGGAGAAACTGAAGCTTTCTTT.

This clonotype was detected many times. The rearrangement uses TRBV4-2 and TRBJ2-3; 10 nucleotides align to TRBD1. Germline CDR1 and CDR2: LGHNA and YNFKEQ. The ends lost 3 bases at V and 7 bases at J; junction bases unmatched: 19. The CDR3 has 19 residues. Here the CDR3 DNA reads TGTGCCAGCAGCCAGGGCTTTCGCCGATCCGGGACAGGGGTAAATACGCAGTATTTT. This gives the protein CASSQGFRRSGTGVNTQYF.

Many counts were recorded for this clonotype. V usage is TRBV7-6 and J usage is TRBJ2-7; D not resolved. The CDR3 is 15 residues long. Per germline, CDR1 SGHVS and CDR2 FNYEAQ. Trimming stripped 1 base from V and 1 base from J, with 11 bases between. DNA of the CDR3: TGTGCCAGCAGCTTAGGGGGTCCTACTTCCTACGAGCAGTACTTC. Its protein is CASSLGGPTSYEQYF.

The chain joins TRBV6-6 to TRBJ1-2; 9 bases line up with TRBD1. The CDR3 loop spans 16 amino acids. Germline lookup yields CDR1 MNHNY and CDR2 SVGAGI (reference sequence). The J segment lost 6 bases and the V segment lost 7 bases, leaving 15 bases of the junction unmatched. The CDR3 nucleotides are TGTGCCAGCACGAGAGCGAACAGGGGGCGCGGGCATGGCTACACCTTC. Its translation is CASTRANRGRGHGYTF.

This clonotype was counted at least ten times. CDR3 bases: TGTGCCACCCGGTTGGGGGGGTCCGACTACGAGCAGTACTTC. This codes for CATRLGGSDYEQYF. The rearrangement uses TRBV12-3 or TRBV12-4 and TRBJ2-7, with TRBD2 matching over 7 bases. Trimming removed 10 bases from V and 3 bases from J; junction bases left unmatched: 12. There are 14 residues in the CDR3.

The rearrangement joins TRBV2 to TRBJ2-7, with TRBD1 identical over 9 bases. V trimming: 8 bases; J trimming: 3 bases; junction bases outside the gene matches: 8. The CDR3 sequence is 14 residues long. Germline V gives CDR1 SNHLY, CDR2 FYNNEI. The CDR3 coding sequence is TGTGCCAGCGACGAGGGACAGGGCTTCTACGAGCAGTACTTC. This translates into CASDEGQGFYEQYF.

The chain carries TRBV4-2 and TRBJ2-3, with TRBD2 identical over 11 bases. The junction had 6 bases not matched to a gene; V was cut back by 4 bases and J by 6 bases. This CDR3 comprises 15 residues. Looked up from germline, CDR1 is LGHNA and CDR2 is YNFKEQ. The CDR3 DNA sequence: TGTGCCAGCAGCCCACTAGCGGGAGCCGTGGATACGCAGTATTTT. Its protein is CASSPLAGAVDTQYF.

This clonotype was observed many times. This chain joins TRBV12-3 or TRBV12-4 and TRBJ2-3, with D perhaps TRBD1 (6 bases). The CDR3 is 14 residues long. Trimming shortened V by 5 bases and J by 6 bases, and 15 bases separated the two germline ends. The CDR3 loop reads CASSLRQVGDTQYF. The CDR3 DNA follows: TGTGCCAGCAGTCTCCGACAGGTCGGCGATACGCAGTATTTT.

This clonotype was observed a handful of times. This chain uses TRBV20-1 with TRBJ2-4; 7 nucleotides match TRBD1. Germline lookup yields CDR1 DFQATT and CDR2 SNEGSKA (reference sequence). The CDR3 runs to 17 residues. The CDR3 region is CSTTRYTGQPGKNIQYF. The DNA for the CDR3 is TGCAGCACAACTCGTTACACGGGACAGCCGGGCAAAAACATTCAGTACTTC.

This clonotype appeared a single time. V gene TRBV24-1 combines with J gene TRBJ1-1; TRBD1 matches 8 bases. V gave up 11 bases and J gave up 4 bases; unmatched junction bases: 8. The CDR3 sequence is 13 residues long. The germline CDR1 and CDR2 sequences are KGHDR and SFDVKD. CDR3 DNA: TGTGCCATTCGGGACAGGTGGAGCACTGAAGCTTTCTTT. It is translated as CAIRDRWSTEAFF.

The genes are TRBV11-2 and TRBJ2-1; possibly TRBD2 for D (6 bases). The CDR3 has 15 residues. Germline V gene sequence: CDR1 SGHAT, CDR2 FQNNGV. The ends were cut back, 4 bases at V and 11 bases at J, with 21 bases in the middle. This CDR3 is CASSSPFEAGGKQFF. The CDR3 nucleotides are TGTGCCAGCAGCTCCCCGTTCGAGGCCGGGGGAAAGCAGTTCTTC.